The 14 T cell receptor beta chains below all came from one sample that was sequenced in a study of blood T cell repertoires in COVID-19. Assay: immunoSEQ multiplex PCR; the TCRdb copy retains only in-frame clones and omits some. Among about 130,000 clones listed, 81% were seen once. Sequencing input: peripheral blood. Every receptor here comes from a man aged 30-40 years with COVID-19, enrolled during active disease.

This chain joins TRBV11-3 and TRBJ2-7; 7 bases map to TRBD1. Looked up from germline, CDR1 is SGHNT and CDR2 is YENEEA. CDR3 length: 13 residues. Trimming took 5 bases from V and 3 from J; bases not matched to a gene: 4. The CDR3 spells CASSPGQLYEQYF. The CDR3 nucleotides read TGTGCCAGCAGCCCGGGACAGCTCTACGAGCAGTACTTC. The full variable domain, completed using reference TRBV11-3 and TRBJ2-7, is EAGVVQSPRYKIIEKKQPVAFWCNPISGHNTLYWYLQNLGQGPELLIRYENEEAVDDSQLPKDRFSAERLKGVDSTLKIQPAELGDSAVYLCASSPGQLYEQYFGPGTRLTVT.

This clone was observed a handful of times. The genes are TRBV6-1 and TRBJ2-1; no reliable D call. Trimming cost V 1 base and J 4 bases, with 5 bases left between them. The germline CDR1 and CDR2 sequences are MNHNS and SASEGT. This CDR3 is built from 13 residues. In DNA, the CDR3 is TGTGCCAGCAGTGAAGGGCAATACAATGAGCAGTTCTTC. It codes for CASSEGQYNEQFF.

The chain has TRBV7-6 and TRBJ2-5; the D gene is possibly TRBD1 (8 bases). With 5 bases removed from V and 2 bases from J, the gap between germline ends came to 12 bases. The CDR3 is made up of 14 amino acids. In germline, CDR1 is SGHVS, CDR2 FNYEAQ. In DNA form, the CDR3 reads TGTGCCAGCAGCAACAGGGGGGGGCAAGAGACCCAGTACTTC. It specifies CASSNRGGQETQYF.

The chain has TRBV4-3 and TRBJ1-4, with D maybe TRBD1 (5 bases). From germline, CDR1 is LGHNA and CDR2 YSLEER. The germline V and J ends were trimmed by 3 bases and 4 bases, with 9 bases remaining between them. The CDR3 length is 14 residues. The CDR3 reads CASSHRQLNEKLFF. The CDR3 DNA reads as TGCGCCAGCAGCCATCGACAGCTTAATGAAAAACTGTTTTTT.

This clone was found a few times. The genes are TRBV6-5 and TRBJ1-4; no clear D gene. The CDR3 contains 13 residues. Germline V lookup: CDR1 MNHEY, CDR2 SVGAGI. V lost 2 bases and J lost 7, with 8 bases in between. CDR3 amino acids: CASSYIRGEKLFF. The CDR3 DNA is TGTGCCAGCAGTTACATTAGAGGTGAAAAACTGTTTTTT.

This clone was detected only once. The rearrangement joins TRBV3-1 (or the pseudogene TRBV3-2) to TRBJ2-5, with 8 bases aligning to TRBD2. Unmatched junction bases numbered 6, after V lost 1 base and J lost 5 bases. This CDR3 spans 15 amino acids. Germline CDR1 and CDR2: LGHDT and YNNKEL (reference sequence). As DNA, the CDR3 is TGTGCCAGCAGCCAAGGCCGACGGGGGGGGGAGACCCAGTACTTC. This encodes CASSQGRRGGETQYF.

This clone has just a few counts. V gene TRBV11-2 combines with J gene TRBJ1-5; D remains ambiguous. Trimming cost V 6 bases and J 7 bases, with 10 bases left between them. In germline, CDR1 is SGHAT, CDR2 FQNNGV. The CDR3 is 12 residues long. CDR3 in amino acids: CASRLGRQPQHF. The CDR3 DNA reads TGTGCCAGCAGGTTGGGCAGGCAGCCCCAGCATTTT.

The J gene is TRBJ2-1, the V gene TRBV4-1, with TRBD2 matching 10 bases. Germline V gene data show CDR1 as MGHRA and CDR2 as YSYEKL. The CDR3 runs to 14 residues. V was pared by 6 bases and J by 7 bases, with 6 bases of the junction left unmatched. The CDR3 sequence is CASSPSGRGNEQFF. The CDR3 DNA sequence: TGCGCCAGCAGTCCGAGCGGGAGGGGGAATGAGCAGTTCTTC.

The rearrangement uses TRBV19 and TRBJ1-1; a weak D match, TRBD1 (5 bases). The CDR3 sequence is 13 residues long. Between the trimmed V and J ends, which lost 5 bases and 1 base, there was a span of 8 bases. The germline CDR1 and CDR2 sequences are LNHDA and SQIVND (reference sequence). Written as DNA, the CDR3 is TGTGCCAGTAGTCCCCAGGGGAACACTGAAGCTTTCTTT. This codes for CASSPQGNTEAFF.

The chain's CDR3 is CASSSGQGNEQYF. The DNA of the CDR3 is TGTGCCAGCAGCTCGGGACAGGGGAACGAGCAGTACTTC. The chain couples TRBV7-6 to TRBJ2-7, with TRBD1 identical over 10 bases. Per germline, CDR1 SGHVS and CDR2 FNYEAQ. V lost 4 bases and J lost 5; bases outside the gene matches: 2. The CDR3 is 13 residues long.

The chain employs TRBV23-1 and TRBJ1-5; 7 nucleotides align to TRBD1. TRBV23-1 belongs to the ORF category, with a function that is uncertain. This CDR3 comprises 13 residues. V was pared by 6 bases and J by 9 bases, with 8 bases of the junction left unmatched. CDR3 loop: CASRGQPPGPQHF. Written as DNA, the CDR3 is TGCGCCAGCAGGGGACAGCCCCCAGGGCCCCAGCATTTT.

The gene calls are TRBV3-1 (or the pseudogene TRBV3-2) and TRBJ2-3; unclear D gene. Germline CDR1 reads LGHDT; CDR2 reads YNNKEL (reference sequence). Trimming shortened V by 4 bases and J by 4 bases, and 12 bases separated the two germline ends. CDR3 length: 14 residues. CDR3 DNA sequence: TGTGCCAGCAGCCGAAGCCAGCGTGCAGATACGCAGTATTTT. This sequence encodes CASSRSQRADTQYF.

CDR3 in DNA: TGCGCCAGCAGCCCGGAACAGGCTAGGGGCGCCGAGCAGTACTTC. Amino acid sequence: CASSPEQARGAEQYF. V is TRBV5-1 and J is TRBJ2-7; possibly TRBD1 for D (5 bases). This CDR3 has 15 residues. In germline, CDR1 is SGHRS, CDR2 YFSETQ. The V gene lost 4 bases and the J gene lost 6 bases, with 20 bases spanning the gap. Supplemented by reference TRBV5-1 and TRBJ2-7, the full variable domain reads KAGVTQTPRYLIKTRGQQVTLSCSPISGHRSVSWYQQTPGQGLQFLFEYFSETQRNKGNFPGRFSGRQFSNSRSEMNVSTLELGDSALYLCASSPEQARGAEQYFGPGTRLTVT.

V gene TRBV7-9 combines with J gene TRBJ2-3; the match to TRBD2 covers 9 bases. The CDR3 contains 15 residues. Per the germline V gene, CDR1 is SEHNR and CDR2 is FQNEAQ (reference sequence). J was trimmed by 3 bases and V by 8 bases; bases with no gene match: 9. The CDR3 spells CASAIAGVFTDTQYF. The CDR3 region has the DNA TGTGCCAGCGCCATAGCGGGAGTTTTTACAGATACGCAGTATTTT.